The T cell receptor (beta chain) described here comes from a study of T cells in women clearing cervical HPV infection. The J segment lost 4 bases and the V segment lost 4 bases, leaving 0 bases of the junction unmatched. Germline V gives CDR1 ENHRY, CDR2 SYGVKD. The CDR3 spans 12 residues. TCRdb keeps only in-frame clones here, not all; method: immunoSEQ multiplex PCR. This sample's table has some 28,000 clones. Measured by frequency, this clone is medium-sized. The observed sequence ends 3 residues before the CDR3 terminus, with the missing tail filled in from the germline J gene. Other DNA variants within this sample encode the same CDR3.

The chain employs TRBV10-3 and TRBJ1-1, with 7 bases that match TRBD1. This receptor was identified in a woman between 18 and 69 years old with a cervical HPV16 infection that either progressed to CIN3+ or cleared (not recorded which). The specimen sequenced was blood buffy coat. CDR3: CAISGQGTEAFF. CDR3 DNA (partial): TGTGCCATCAGTGGACAGGGCACTGAA.